The sequence of this TCR beta chain was determined in a study of blood T cell repertoires in COVID-19. Unmatched junction bases numbered 10, after V lost 7 bases and J lost 5 bases. This CDR3 has 14 residues. From germline, CDR1 is SEHNR and CDR2 FQNEAQ (reference sequence). Authors' processing steps: Amplification of reference gene primers provided the estimated nucleated cell counts. Using immunoSEQ multiplex PCR, the repertoire was profiled, and TCRdb retains in-frame clones only, with some absent. V and J calls and clone size come straight from that table; D and trimming were deduced from the DNA. The data contain approximately 220,000 clones, roughly 84% of them singletons.

Sequencing input: peripheral blood. This TCR came from a woman aged 55 to 70 who had recovered from COVID-19. The chain carries TRBV7-9 and TRBJ2-7; 8 bases map to TRBD1. The CDR3 DNA reads TGTGCCAGCACCAACCCCGCAGGGGGCCACGAGCAGTACTTC. Protein: CASTNPAGGHEQYF.